The next 3 T cell receptor beta chains were all read from a single sample in a study of T cells after yellow fever vaccination. TCRdb redid the calling of the 5' RACE reads with MiXCR, one entry per CDR3 protein. The data contain 400,000 to 450,000 distinct CDR3 sequences, around 20% of them singletons. This sample comprised PBMCs, obtained before the yellow fever booster vaccination. These receptors came from a man aged 18 to 35 who received the YFV17D yellow fever vaccine.

This clonotype was recorded a few times. CDR3 coding DNA: TGTGCCATCAGTTTGACAGGGGGTTCTTCACCCCTCCACTTT. Protein sequence: CAISLTGGSSPLHF. The chain joins TRBV10-3 to TRBJ1-6, with TRBD1 matching 9 bases. The CDR3 spans 14 residues. Germline V gene data show CDR1 as ENHRY and CDR2 as SYGVKD. Germline trimming cut 5 bases from V and 9 bases from J; bases unmatched to any gene: 5.

This clonotype has just a few counts. One end of the junction does not line up with germline, which may come from a read error. The rearrangement joins TRBV29-1 to TRBJ1-3; D remains ambiguous. The germline CDR1 and CDR2 sequences are SQVTM and ANQGSEA. The CDR3 extends over 16 amino acids. CDR3 DNA sequence: TGCATCGTTGAGGATCCTTGGGTAGTAAGAGGAAACACCATATATTTT. This encodes CIVEDPWVVRGNTIYF.

This clonotype appeared a single time. The chain employs TRBV12-3 or TRBV12-4 and TRBJ2-3; weak D call: TRBD2 (5 bases). This CDR3 comprises 14 residues. Between the trimmed V and J ends, which lost 5 bases and 6 bases, there was a span of 15 bases. CDR3 sequence reads: CASSQLALGDTQYF. The DNA for the CDR3 is TGTGCCAGCAGTCAGCTAGCTTTGGGGGATACGCAGTATTTT.